The clone carrying this T cell receptor beta chain was recorded many times. In germline, CDR1 is SGHRS, CDR2 YFSETQ. The junction had 3 bases not matched to a gene; V was cut back by 2 bases and J by 4 bases. There are 14 residues in the CDR3. Samples came from axillary lymph nodes draining the breast cancer. This entry belongs to a study of breast tumors, draining lymph nodes, adjacent tissues. TCRdb itself ran the multiplex PCR reads through MiXCR, one entry per CDR3 protein. The sample records over 250,000 distinct CDR3 sequences, under 35% being singletons. The sequence was collected from a female donor with breast cancer. Some clones in this sample may be carry-over from other donors' samples. Sequencing was carried out using axillary lymph node tissue. The chain combines TRBV5-1 with TRBJ2-1, with 7 bases that match TRBD1. The CDR3 region has the DNA TGCGCCAGCAGCTTATACAGGGGATACAATGAGCAGTTCTTC. Its translation: CASSLYRGYNEQFF.